This T cell receptor beta chain emerged from a study of shared clonotypes between healthy human individuals. Study outcomes and limitations: Shared clonotypes: approximately 5.3% naive CD4, around 4% naive CD8, under 2.5% memory CD4, roughly 0.4% memory CD8. Among the subsets, naive ones generally showed larger estimated richness than memory ones. It was the non-shared clonotypes that had lower generation probabilities than clonotypes shared by all four donors. An anticipated effect of sequencing depth on clonotype sharing among donors was recognized.

Germline assignment: CDR1 SGHAT and CDR2 FQNNGV. The length of the CDR3 is 16 residues. Trimming removed 5 bases from V and 5 bases from J, with 21 bases in between. CD45RO-negative cells were positively selected for CCR7, leaving out terminally differentiated effector memory CD45RA+ cells. TCRdb's table, derived via immunoSEQ multiplex PCR, lists solely in-frame clones and lacks some. This table has about 2 million clones, 85% to 95% appearing once. With respect to this clone: Its matching antigen is unknown.

This clonotype originated in a man aged 18 to 30 in good health. The sample consisted of naive CD8+ T cells sorted from blood. The chain couples TRBV11-2 to TRBJ1-1; a possible D gene is TRBD1 (5 bases). This CDR3 reads CASSPYPGQGGTEAFF. CDR3 nucleotide sequence: TGTGCCAGCAGCCCCTATCCAGGGCAGGGTGGAACTGAAGCTTTCTTT.